Presented here are 23 T cell receptor beta chains from one specimen sequenced in a study of blood T cell repertoires in COVID-19. Profiling relied on immunoSEQ multiplex PCR, and the TCRdb table lists in-frame clones only, not all of them. The profile covers 100,000 to 150,000 clones, with over 75% appearing a single time and 20% to 30% taken by the ten largest. Specimen: peripheral blood. Source of these receptors: a woman older than 75 with acute or convalescent COVID-19.

The J gene is TRBJ1-1, the V gene TRBV7-9; D is unclear. V gave up 2 bases and J gave up 1 base, with 11 bases separating them. Germline V CDR1 and CDR2: SEHNR, FQNEAQ (reference sequence). CDR3 length equals 15 residues. The CDR3 sequence: CASSLQANRNTEAFF. CDR3 DNA: TGTGCCAGCAGCTTACAGGCCAATCGGAACACTGAAGCTTTCTTT.

In DNA form, the CDR3 reads TGTGCCAGCAGTTCCTCCGGGACAGGGACCAATGAGCAGTTCTTC. Its protein product is CASSSSGTGTNEQFF. The V gene is TRBV6-9, the J gene TRBJ2-1; TRBD1 matches 9 bases. The CDR3 is 15 residues long. The V gene's germline CDR1 is MNHGY and CDR2 SVAAGI. The trim removed 4 bases at V and 6 bases at J, leaving 7 bases unmatched.

The chain couples TRBV5-1 to TRBJ2-6; D gene unclear. The CDR3 has 14 amino acids. Germline V CDR1 and CDR2: SGHRS, YFSETQ. Trimming left V 4 bases short and J 0 bases short, with 5 bases between. CDR3 sequence: CASSPSSGANVLTF. The CDR3 nucleotides read TGCGCCAGCAGCCCGAGCTCTGGGGCCAACGTCCTGACTTTC. Combining the CDR3 with reference TRBV5-1 and TRBJ2-6 gives the whole variable domain KAGVTQTPRYLIKTRGQQVTLSCSPISGHRSVSWYQQTPGQGLQFLFEYFSETQRNKGNFPGRFSGRQFSNSRSEMNVSTLELGDSALYLCASSPSSGANVLTFGAGSRLTVL.

This sequence joins TRBV19 and TRBJ1-1; TRBD1 matches at 7 bases. Unmatched junction bases numbered 8, after V lost 5 bases and J lost 2 bases. Germline V gene sequence: CDR1 LNHDA, CDR2 SQIVND (reference sequence). There are 15 residues in the CDR3. The CDR3 loop reads CASSQQGQINTEAFF. The CDR3 nucleotides are TGTGCCAGTAGTCAACAGGGACAGATCAACACTGAAGCTTTCTTT.

The sample holds one count of this clone. The chain joins TRBV6-1 to TRBJ2-3; D possibly corresponds to TRBD1 (6 bases). Germline CDR1 and CDR2: MNHNS and SASEGT. Trimming left V 3 bases short and J 5 bases short, with 15 bases between. This CDR3 has 15 amino acids. This chain's CDR3 is CASSESGTLIDTQYF. The CDR3 nucleotides are TGTGCCAGCAGTGAGTCCGGGACATTGATAGATACGCAGTATTTT.

On this clone: The same CDR3 also results from other DNA sequences found in this sample. The chain couples TRBV5-1 to TRBJ2-5; the match to TRBD1 covers 8 bases. CDR1 and CDR2 (germline): SGHRS, YFSETQ. CDR3 size: 13 residues. The J segment lost 4 bases and the V segment lost 3 bases, leaving 2 bases of the junction unmatched. The CDR3 nucleotides read TGCGCCAGCAGCTACGGACAGGGAGAGACCCAGTACTTC. Amino acids: CASSYGQGETQYF.

The chain is built from TRBV7-3 and TRBJ2-2, with TRBD1 matching 8 bases. CDR1 is SGHTA and CDR2 is FQGTGA in the germline V gene. V lost 4 bases and J lost 9; bases outside the gene matches: 4. This CDR3 comprises 13 residues. CDR3 DNA sequence: TGTGCCAGCAGCTCGGGACAGGCGAGGGAGCTGTTTTTT. This encodes CASSSGQARELFF.

This sequence joins TRBV14 and TRBJ2-7; possible D gene TRBD1, 5 bases. With 4 bases removed from V and 5 bases from J, the gap between germline ends came to 18 bases. Germline lookup yields CDR1 SGHDN and CDR2 FVKESK. CDR3 length: 15 residues. The DNA of the CDR3 is TGTGCCAGCAGCCCCCAGGAGCTCCAGGGCGACGAGCAGTACTTC. It yields the protein CASSPQELQGDEQYF.

The chain has TRBV5-1 and TRBJ1-1; the match to TRBD1 covers 9 bases. The V and J ends lost 2 bases and 4 bases, in that order; junction bases with no gene match: 6. CDR1 SGHRS and CDR2 YFSETQ come from the germline V gene. This CDR3 region has 15 residues. CDR3 in amino acids: CASSLQGAGGTEAFF. DNA of the CDR3: TGCGCCAGCAGCTTACAGGGGGCTGGGGGCACTGAAGCTTTCTTT.

This chain uses TRBV7-9 with TRBJ2-6; D possibly corresponds to TRBD1 (5 bases). Germline CDR1 is SEHNR and CDR2 is FQNEAQ (reference sequence). The CDR3 has 16 amino acids. Trimming took 1 base from V and 2 from J, leaving 9 bases between them. CDR3 region: CASSLGRVTGANVLTF. CDR3 DNA sequence: TGTGCCAGCAGCTTAGGCAGGGTGACTGGGGCCAACGTCCTGACTTTC.

This clone was recorded a few times. The chain is built from TRBV12-5 and TRBJ2-1; D might be TRBD1 (7 bases). Germline V CDR1 and CDR2: LGHNT, FRNRAP. The V and J ends lost 3 bases and 8 bases respectively, with 11 bases between them. The CDR3 contains 13 residues. The CDR3 loop is CASGFQGGDEQFF. The CDR3 DNA sequence: TGTGCTAGTGGTTTCCAGGGGGGCGATGAGCAGTTCTTC.

V usage is TRBV20-1 and J usage is TRBJ2-3, with 11 bases matching TRBD1. CDR3 length: 15 residues. Trimming removed 3 bases from V and 1 base from J; junction bases left unmatched: 3. CDR1 is DFQATT, CDR2 SNEGSKA, per germline (reference sequence). The CDR3 sequence is CSASGDRGGTDTQYF. The CDR3 bases are TGCAGTGCTAGTGGGGACAGGGGGGGCACAGATACGCAGTATTTT.

This chain joins TRBV5-1 and TRBJ2-6; D not resolved. The germline V gene encodes CDR1 SGHRS and CDR2 YFSETQ. V lost 0 bases, J lost 0 bases, and 10 bases lay in between. The CDR3 runs 17 residues. CDR3 in amino acids: CASSLEVGGSGANVLTF. For the CDR3, the DNA is TGCGCCAGCAGCTTGGAAGTAGGCGGCTCTGGGGCCAACGTCCTGACTTTC.

The chain uses TRBV5-4 and TRBJ1-4, with 7 bases aligning to TRBD1. Losses at the gene ends were 6 bases for V and 6 bases for J; bases not matched to a gene: 8. This CDR3 comprises 14 residues. Per the germline V gene, CDR1 is SGHNT and CDR2 is YYREEE (reference sequence). CDR3 residues: CASNPGGGDEKLFF. In DNA form, the CDR3 reads TGTGCCAGCAATCCAGGGGGTGGCGATGAAAAACTGTTTTTT.

This clone was picked up a small number of times. The same CDR3 is also encoded by other DNA sequences in this sample. The CDR3 DNA follows: TGTGCCAGCAGCTTAGGACAGAACACTGAAGCTTTCTTT. This sequence encodes CASSLGQNTEAFF. The rearrangement links TRBV7-3 to TRBJ1-1; D is perhaps TRBD1 (5 bases). Germline V gene lookup returns CDR1 SGHTA and CDR2 FQGTGA. The CDR3 spans 13 residues. The V gene lost 2 bases and the J gene lost 1 base, with 5 bases spanning the gap.

The chain employs TRBV7-8 and TRBJ1-6; D is unresolved. Germline CDR1 and CDR2: SGHVS and FQNEAQ. The length of the CDR3 is 17 residues. V was pared by 1 base and J by 0 bases, with 10 bases between. The CDR3 DNA sequence: TGTGCCAGCAGCTTAGAGGCGGCCATCTCCTATAATTCACCCCTCCACTTT. Translated: CASSLEAAISYNSPLHF.

This chain joins TRBV28 and TRBJ2-1, with D tentatively TRBD1 (6 bases). The CDR3 extends over 16 amino acids. The germline V gene encodes CDR1 MDHEN and CDR2 SYDVKM. Trimming shortened V by 2 bases and J by 7 bases, and 18 bases separated the two germline ends. The CDR3 region has the DNA TGTGCCAGCAGTTTAGCGGGTCTTGGGGGCCGTAATGAGCAGTTCTTC. Translating it yields CASSLAGLGGRNEQFF. The full variable domain, rest sourced from reference TRBV28 and TRBJ2-1, is DVKVTQSSRYLVKRTGEKVFLECVQDMDHENMFWYRQDPGLGLRLIYFSYDVKMKEKGDIPEGYSVSREKKERFSLILESASTNQTSMYLCASSLAGLGGRNEQFFGPGTRLTVL.

This sequence joins TRBV3-1 (or the pseudogene TRBV3-2) and TRBJ1-1; no firm D call. V was clipped by 2 bases and J by 6 bases, with 4 bases between them. The germline V gene has CDR1 LGHDT and CDR2 YNNKEL (reference sequence). The CDR3 spans 11 residues. CDR3 protein: CASSQSAEAFF. As DNA, the CDR3 is TGTGCCAGCAGCCAATCCGCTGAAGCTTTCTTT.

The J gene is TRBJ1-5, the V gene TRBV7-9; D unresolved. Trimming left V 5 bases short and J 1 base short, with 12 bases between. CDR1 SEHNR and CDR2 FQNEAQ come from the germline V gene (reference sequence). The CDR3 runs 15 residues. CDR3 nucleotide sequence: TGTGCCAGCAGCCAGGTCGGAGGGAGCAATCAGCCCCAGCATTTT. Its protein product is CASSQVGGSNQPQHF. The full variable domain, its missing parts supplied by reference TRBV7-9 and TRBJ1-5, is DTGVSQNPRHKITKRGQNVTFRCDPISEHNRLYWYRQTLGQGPEFLTYFQNEAQLEKSRLLSDRFSAERPKGSFSTLEIQRTEQGDSAMYLCASSQVGGSNQPQHFGDGTRLSIL.

This clone appeared a few times. The V and J genes are TRBV7-3 and TRBJ1-2; D gene ambiguous. CDR1 and CDR2 (germline): SGHTA, FQGTGA. This CDR3 is built from 13 residues. Deletions cut 5 bases from V and 6 bases from J, with 13 bases between. This CDR3 is CASSPSVKDGYTF. CDR3 bases: TGTGCCAGCAGCCCCAGCGTAAAGGATGGCTACACCTTC. The entire variable domain, with the rest obtained from reference TRBV7-3 and TRBJ1-2, is as follows: GAGVSQTPSNKVTEKGKYVELRCDPISGHTALYWYRQSLGQGPEFLIYFQGTGAADDSGLPNDRFFAVRPEGSVSTLKIQRTERGDSAVYLCASSPSVKDGYTFGSGTRLTVV.

This clone has only a few counts. J is TRBJ2-7 and V is TRBV10-3; 10 bases align to TRBD1. V dropped 2 bases and J dropped 1; count of bases not matched to a gene: 2. Germline CDR1 is ENHRY and CDR2 is SYGVKD. This CDR3 spans 15 amino acids. The CDR3 DNA is TGTGCCATCAGTGAGGGGGACAGGGGATCCTACGAGCAGTACTTC. Protein product: CAISEGDRGSYEQYF.

The chain couples TRBV5-4 to TRBJ1-4, with 7 bases aligning to TRBD1. The junction had 10 bases not matched to a gene; V was cut back by 3 bases and J by 8 bases. This CDR3 has 15 amino acids. Germline V gene sequence: CDR1 SGHNT, CDR2 YYREEE (reference sequence). The CDR3 here is CASSWGTVPQEKLFF. As DNA, the CDR3 is TGTGCCAGCAGCTGGGGGACAGTTCCTCAAGAAAAACTGTTTTTT.

The chain joins TRBV5-6 to TRBJ1-3; a weak D match, TRBD1 (6 bases). CDR1 SGHDT and CDR2 YYEEEE come from the germline V gene. There are 15 residues in the CDR3. V dropped 4 bases and J dropped 0 bases, with 11 bases sitting between them. The CDR3: CASSRRDISGNTIYF. The CDR3 DNA reads as TGTGCCAGCAGCCGAAGGGACATCTCTGGAAACACCATATATTTT.